These T cell receptor beta chains were read from a single sample in a study of shared clonotypes between healthy human individuals. This table comes from immunoSEQ multiplex PCR, and its TCRdb copy is limited to in-frame clones, with some not included. The sample lists fewer than 1 million clones; approximately 96% were seen once. Sequencing input: naive CD8+ T cells sorted from blood. These receptor sequences come from a man aged 25-45 years in good health. Each CDR3 is given with its conserved first and last residue. The order of the fields is D gene, clone size, CDR3 length, J gene, V gene, CDR3 protein, CDR3 DNA. A D gene is named only where the DNA matches it firmly. Expanded clones get a size class; other rows say once, few or many, or leave the size out.

.	.	13	TRBJ1-2	TRBV10-1	CASSERQAYGYTF	TGCGCCAGCAGCGAAAGACAGGCCTATGGCTACACCTTC
TRBD2	.	15	TRBJ2-7	TRBV7-8	CASSLGLAGGGEQYF	TGTGCCAGCAGCCTGGGACTAGCGGGAGGCGGCGAGCAGTACTTC
.	.	15	TRBJ2-5	TRBV7-3	CASSLTGGDQETQYF	TGTGCCAGCAGCTTAACCGGCGGAGACCAAGAGACCCAGTACTTC
TRBD2	.	15	TRBJ2-1	TRBV6-5	CASSQREEAYNEQFF	TGTGCCAGCAGCCAGCGGGAGGAAGCCTACAATGAGCAGTTCTTC
TRBD2	.	17	TRBJ2-7	TRBV27	CASSLLSAGGLSYEQYF	TGTGCCAGCAGTTTACTGTCCGCGGGAGGCCTCTCCTACGAGCAGTACTTC
.	once	12	TRBJ1-5	TRBV23-1	CASRTLTQPQHF	TGCGCCAGCAGGACGTTAACTCAGCCCCAGCATTTT
.	few	15	TRBJ1-5	TRBV7-9	CASSSTMEGNQPQHF	TGTGCCAGCAGCTCCACCATGGAAGGCAATCAGCCCCAGCATTTT
.	.	13	TRBJ2-3	TRBV29-1	CSVVGLITDTQYF	TGCAGCGTTGTCGGGCTCATCACAGATACGCAGTATTTT
.	.	16	TRBJ2-7	TRBV11-2	CASSLDRTGLMDEQYF	TGTGCCAGCAGCTTAGATCGGACGGGGCTCATGGACGAGCAGTACTTC
TRBD1	.	13	TRBJ1-5	TRBV10-3	CAPTGYSNQPQHF	TGTGCCCCGACAGGGTATAGCAATCAGCCCCAGCATTTT
.	once	15	TRBJ2-3	TRBV2	CASSDNPRPSDTQYF	TGTGCCAGCAGTGATAACCCTAGACCGTCAGATACGCAGTATTTT
.	.	13	TRBJ2-7	TRBV5-4	CASSLGLDYEQYF	TGTGCCAGCAGCTTGGGACTAGACTACGAGCAGTACTTC
.	.	18	TRBJ2-5	TRBV28	CASSLRGRLVAHQETQYF	TGTGCCAGCAGTTTACGAGGGCGTTTGGTAGCCCACCAAGAGACCCAGTACTTC
TRBD2	.	13	TRBJ2-7	TRBV29-1	CSVWGLASHEQYF	TGCAGCGTATGGGGACTAGCTTCCCACGAGCAGTACTTC
TRBD2	.	14	TRBJ2-2	TRBV6-6	CASGTSANTGELFF	TGTGCCAGCGGGACTAGCGCGAACACCGGGGAGCTGTTTTTT
TRBD2	.	16	TRBJ2-3	TRBV9	CASSSSSGRAEDTQYF	TGTGCCAGCAGCTCCTCCAGCGGGAGGGCCGAAGATACGCAGTATTTT
TRBD2	.	17	TRBJ2-1	TRBV15	CATSRPILAGARNEQFF	TGTGCCACCAGCAGACCTATACTAGCGGGTGCCCGAAATGAGCAGTTCTTC
TRBD2	once	15	TRBJ2-3	TRBV2	CASLSEREGGDTQYF	TGTGCCAGCCTTAGCGAGCGGGAGGGTGGAGATACGCAGTATTTT
TRBD2	.	18	TRBJ2-7	TRBV7-9	CASSLDLAPGTSNYEQYF	TGTGCCAGCAGCTTAGATCTAGCCCCCGGGACTAGCAACTACGAGCAGTACTTC